This T cell receptor beta chain originates from a study of shared clonotypes between healthy human individuals. Spread over ten immunoSEQ deep assay plates, unsorted PBMC DNA underwent sequencing. Some clones are missing from TCRdb's copy, which holds only in-frame ones; the method was immunoSEQ multiplex PCR. The table lists about half a million clones, about 74% of them singletons. The CDR3 length is 14 residues. The germline gives CDR1 SGHAT, CDR2 FQNNGV. Trimming left V 1 base short and J 2 bases short, with 8 bases between. All of the donors resided in Nashville, Tennessee, and each was a Caucasian adult.

The gene calls are TRBV11-2 and TRBJ1-2; D call uncertain. This TCR came from a woman aged 40 to 50 in good health. Some clones in this sample may be carry-over from other donors' samples. Input material: PBMCs. Here the CDR3 reads CASSLGAGNYGYTF. The CDR3 nucleotides read TGTGCCAGCAGCTTAGGGGCGGGAAACTATGGCTACACCTTC.